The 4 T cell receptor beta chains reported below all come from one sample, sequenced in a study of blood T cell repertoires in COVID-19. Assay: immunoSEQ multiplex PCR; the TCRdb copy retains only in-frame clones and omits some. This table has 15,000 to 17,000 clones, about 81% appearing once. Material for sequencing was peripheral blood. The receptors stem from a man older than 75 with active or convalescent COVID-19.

CDR3 bases: TGTGCCAGCGCCCAAACAGGGTACGCCTATGGCTACACCTTC. This encodes CASAQTGYAYGYTF. The chain couples TRBV27 to TRBJ1-2, with D possibly TRBD1 on 6 matching bases. Germline values: CDR1 MNHEY, CDR2 SMNVEV (reference sequence). This CDR3 comprises 14 residues. The V end lost 8 bases, the J end lost 4 bases, and 17 bases lay between the germline ends.

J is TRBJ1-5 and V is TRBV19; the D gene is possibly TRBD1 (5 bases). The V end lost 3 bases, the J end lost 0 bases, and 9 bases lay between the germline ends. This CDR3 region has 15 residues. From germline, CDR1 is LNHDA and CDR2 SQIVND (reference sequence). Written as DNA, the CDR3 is TGTGCCAGTAGTATTCAGGGCTATAGCAATCAGCCCCAGCATTTT. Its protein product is CASSIQGYSNQPQHF.

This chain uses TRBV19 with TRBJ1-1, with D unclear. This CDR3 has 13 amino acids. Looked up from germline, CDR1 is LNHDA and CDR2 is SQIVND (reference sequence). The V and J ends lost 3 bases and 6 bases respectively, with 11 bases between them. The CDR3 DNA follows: TGTGCCAGTAGTATCGAGGAGCGGCCTGAAGCTTTCTTT. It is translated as CASSIEERPEAFF.

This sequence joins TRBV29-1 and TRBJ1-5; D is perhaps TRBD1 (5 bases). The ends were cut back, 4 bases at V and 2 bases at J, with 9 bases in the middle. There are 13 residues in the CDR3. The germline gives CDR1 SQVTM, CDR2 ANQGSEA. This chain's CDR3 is CSVGGDGNQPQHF. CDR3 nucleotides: TGCAGCGTTGGGGGGGATGGCAATCAGCCCCAGCATTTT.